The T cell receptor beta chain described here comes from a study of identical twins. The V and J ends lost 4 bases and 3 bases, in that order; junction bases with no gene match: 6. This CDR3 has 15 amino acids. Germline CDR1 and CDR2: SGHTA and FQGNSA. A few counts support this clonotype. Its cognate antigen is unknown. Template switching supplied a universal primer site; unique molecular identifiers were carried on the cDNA. TCRdb itself ran the 5' RACE reads through MiXCR, one entry per CDR3 protein. Counted here are hundreds of thousands of distinct CDR3 sequences, around a sixth occurring once; the ten biggest clones make up under 15%. Study conclusions and caveats: Modelling underestimated the level of out-of-frame TCR alpha sharing observed in monozygotic twins. Clonotypes of the beta chain that were abundant in cord blood carried fewer insertions (memory repertoires showed none).

This sample also appeared in a second study, on T cells expressing NK-cell markers. As that report states: In a group of about six donors, dominant NKG2C+ clonotypes represented roughly 1.0-7.5% of CD8+ T cells.

This TCR was sampled from a woman aged 18-29 years in good health. The chain recombines TRBV7-2 with TRBJ2-3; 8 bases map to TRBD2. The material sequenced was PBMCs. The CDR3 spells CASSSGRVITDTQYF. As DNA, the CDR3 is TGTGCCAGCAGCTCCGGGAGGGTGATTACAGATACGCAGTATTTT. The whole variable domain, filled in from reference TRBV7-2 and TRBJ2-3, reads GAGVSQSPSNKVTEKGKDVELRCDPISGHTALYWYRQSLGQGLEFLIYFQGNSAPDKSGLPSDRFSAERTGGSVSTLTIQRTQQEDSAVYLCASSSGRVITDTQYFGPGTRLTVL.